This is a list of T cell receptor beta chains from one sample in a study of shared clonotypes between healthy human individuals. Method: immunoSEQ multiplex PCR; TCRdb's copy keeps in-frame clones and lacks some. The top ten hold roughly 1.8% of the sample, which has some 2,100,000 clones, about 93% seen once. Sequencing was performed on naive CD8+ T cells from PBMCs. Receptor source: a man between 18 and 29 years old in good health. Some clones in this sample may be carry-over from other donors' samples. CDR3s include the opening cysteine and the closing phenylalanine or tryptophan. Fields, in order: V gene, clone size, D gene, J gene, CDR3 DNA, CDR3 protein. The D gene is left open where the match is weak. A row's size may be missing; if present it is once, few, many or a size class.

>TRBV6-6|-|TRBD1|TRBJ1-4
TGTGCCAGCAGTTACGTTGCACAGGGGCCCCATGAAAAACTGTTTTTT
CASSYVAQGPHEKLFF
>TRBV5-1|-|-|TRBJ2-3
TGCGCCAGCAGCCCGTACGCCGGACGGTTGGGCACAGATACGCAGTATTTT
CASSPYAGRLGTDTQYF
>TRBV5-1|once|-|TRBJ2-7
TGCGCCAGTACTACCTGGCCAGGGTCCTACGAGCAGTACTTC
CASTTWPGSYEQYF
>TRBV28|-|-|TRBJ2-1
TGTGCCAGCACCCCCGACGGGGTCTACAATGAGCAGTTCTTC
CASTPDGVYNEQFF
>TRBV7-9|once|TRBD1|TRBJ2-1
TGTGCCAGCAGCCCCCTTCCCGGGACAGGGGGCTACAATGAGCAGTTCTTC
CASSPLPGTGGYNEQFF
>TRBV25-1|-|TRBD1|TRBJ2-5
TGTGCCAGCAGTGTAACTGGGGACAGTGAGACCCAGTACTTC
CASSVTGDSETQYF
>TRBV12-5|-|-|TRBJ2-1
TGTGCTAGTGCTCAATCTGGGACCGCACACAATGAGCAGTTCTTC
CASAQSGTAHNEQFF
>TRBV29-1|few|-|TRBJ1-1
TGCAGCGTTGAGGTGAACACTGAAGCTTTCTTT
CSVEVNTEAFF
>TRBV29-1|-|TRBD2|TRBJ2-7
TGCAGCGTTGTTAAAGCGGGACGCTACGAGCAGTACTTC
CSVVKAGRYEQYF
>TRBV10-2|-|TRBD2|TRBJ2-7
TGCGCCAGCAGTGAGACTAGCGGCTCCTACGAGCAGTACTTC
CASSETSGSYEQYF
>TRBV9|-|TRBD1|TRBJ1-1
TGTGCCAGCAGCGGCCCCGGGACAGGAGACTTT
CASSGPGTGDF
>TRBV5-6|-|-|TRBJ1-5
TGTGCCAGCAGCTTTGGCGCGGGAAGTCAGCCCCAGCATTTT
CASSFGAGSQPQHF
>TRBV7-9|-|TRBD2|TRBJ2-7
TGTGCCAGCAGCTTAGCCGGGAGGGGCCTTTGGGAGCAGTACTTC
CASSLAGRGLWEQYF
>TRBV4-1|-|-|TRBJ1-1
TGCGCCAGCAGCCAAGAAGGGGGGCGTGGCCTGGGGTGGACTGAAGCTTTCTTT
CASSQEGGRGLGWTEAFF